This passage covers 21 T cell receptor beta chains from one sample sequenced in a study of shared clonotypes between healthy human individuals. TCRdb's copy holds only in-frame clones and misses some; the assay was immunoSEQ multiplex PCR. The sample has fewer than 2.5 million clones; approximately 94% are singletons. The specimen was naive CD4+ T cells from PBMCs. Subset in this sample: CD45RA+ positively selected. These receptor sequences come from a young man in good health. Some clones in this sample may be carry-over from other donors' samples.

The chain is built from TRBV7-3 and TRBJ2-7; a possible D gene is TRBD2 (6 bases). Trimming removed 0 bases at V and 5 bases at J, with 8 bases between. The V gene's germline CDR1 is SGHTA and CDR2 FQGTGA. This CDR3 comprises 13 residues. CDR3 protein: CASSLTRTNEQYF. CDR3 sequence (DNA): TGTGCCAGCAGCTTAACCCGGACTAACGAGCAGTACTTC.

The V and J genes are TRBV27 and TRBJ1-5, with D uncertain. CDR1 is MNHEY, CDR2 SMNVEV, per germline (reference sequence). The germline V and J ends were trimmed by 6 bases and 5 bases, with 11 bases remaining between them. The CDR3 has 13 amino acids. DNA for the CDR3: TGTGCCAGCAGCACATTCCGGGATCAGCCCCAGCATTTT. Residues: CASSTFRDQPQHF.

The rearrangement joins TRBV27 to TRBJ2-5; 8 bases map to TRBD2. With V trimmed by 1 base and J by 2 bases, 3 bases remained unmatched. Germline-derived CDR1 and CDR2 are MNHEY and SMNVEV (reference sequence). CDR3 length: 15 amino acids. The chain's CDR3 is CASSLYSGTQETQYF. The CDR3 DNA reads as TGTGCCAGCAGTTTATATAGCGGGACTCAAGAGACCCAGTACTTC.

On this clone: The same CDR3 arises from other DNA sequences in this sample as well. The V gene is TRBV19, the J gene TRBJ1-5, with D possibly being TRBD1 (5 bases). Germline-derived CDR1 and CDR2 are LNHDA and SQIVND (reference sequence). This CDR3 has 15 residues. V was clipped by 3 bases and J by 0 bases, with 9 bases between them. The CDR3 sequence is CASSIQGHSNQPQHF. The CDR3 coding sequence is TGTGCCAGTAGTATTCAGGGCCATAGCAATCAGCCCCAGCATTTT.

The chain has TRBV28 and TRBJ2-1; 9 bases match TRBD1. Trimming at V came to 8 bases and at J to 6 bases, leaving 5 bases not matched to a gene. Germline CDR1 reads MDHEN; CDR2 reads SYDVKM. The length of the CDR3 is 13 residues. CDR3 sequence reads: CASDRGAFNEQFF. CDR3 DNA: TGTGCCAGCGACAGGGGGGCATTCAATGAGCAGTTCTTC.

This clone was observed a handful of times. Other DNA sequences from this sample encode an identical CDR3 as well. The chain combines TRBV28 with TRBJ2-1, with 11 positions matching TRBD2. Trimming at V came to 5 bases and at J to 0 bases, leaving 3 bases not matched to a gene. Germline V gene data show CDR1 as MDHEN and CDR2 as SYDVKM. The CDR3 length is 16 residues. The CDR3 nucleotides read TGTGCCAGCAGTGAACTAGCGGGAGCCTCCTACAATGAGCAGTTCTTC. Translation: CASSELAGASYNEQFF.

The rearrangement links TRBV5-1 to TRBJ2-7; either TRBD1 or TRBD2 may fit D (6 bases each). CDR3 length equals 14 residues. The ends were cut back, 2 bases at V and 3 bases at J, with 12 bases in the middle. Germline values: CDR1 SGHRS, CDR2 YFSETQ. The CDR3 nucleotides are TGCGCCAGCAGCTTTGGGGGGACAATCTACGAGCAGTACTTC. Translation gives CASSFGGTIYEQYF.

The chain couples TRBV2 to TRBJ1-5; D unresolved. With 4 bases removed from V and 7 bases from J, the gap between germline ends came to 14 bases. There are 14 residues in the CDR3. Per the germline V gene, CDR1 is SNHLY and CDR2 is FYNNEI. CDR3 region: CASSVLGSAQPQHF. CDR3 DNA sequence: TGTGCCAGCAGTGTTCTGGGGTCAGCCCAGCCCCAGCATTTT.

This chain's CDR3 is CASSMGLAGAGQETQYF. CDR3 DNA sequence: TGTGCCAGTAGTATGGGACTAGCGGGAGCGGGGCAAGAGACCCAGTACTTC. The chain uses TRBV19 and TRBJ2-5, with 14 bases identical to TRBD2. Germline CDR1 LNHDA, CDR2 SQIVND (reference sequence). The CDR3 consists of 17 residues. With 3 bases clipped from V and 2 bases from J, the junction kept 5 bases outside the gene matches.

This clone was seen a single time. The chain combines TRBV19 with TRBJ2-4; D ambiguous. V was trimmed by 2 bases and J by 0 bases, leaving 14 bases between them. The CDR3 totals 17 residues. Germline V CDR1 and CDR2: LNHDA, SQIVND (reference sequence). CDR3 protein: CASSIRRDILAKNIQYF. For the CDR3, the DNA is TGTGCCAGTAGTATACGGCGTGACATACTAGCCAAAAACATTCAGTACTTC.

This sequence joins TRBV30 and TRBJ2-7, with 10 bases lining up with TRBD2. The CDR3 totals 13 residues. CDR1 and CDR2 from the germline V gene are GTSNPN and SVGIG (reference sequence). Unmatched junction bases numbered 6, after V lost 4 bases and J lost 6 bases. CDR3 sequence: CAWNILAGAEQYF. CDR3 in DNA: TGTGCCTGGAATATTCTAGCGGGAGCCGAGCAGTACTTC.

This clone was recorded a few times. The same CDR3 is also encoded by other DNA sequences in this sample. The rearrangement uses TRBV7-2 and TRBJ1-2; D is uncertain. Trimming stripped 3 bases from V and 3 bases from J, with 2 bases between. The CDR3 runs to 11 residues. The germline V gene encodes CDR1 SGHTA and CDR2 FQGNSA. CDR3: CASSLDYGYTF. Here the CDR3 DNA reads TGTGCCAGCAGCTTGGACTATGGCTACACCTTC. The variable domain in full, with the rest retrieved from reference TRBV7-2 and TRBJ1-2, is GAGVSQSPSNKVTEKGKDVELRCDPISGHTALYWYRQSLGQGLEFLIYFQGNSAPDKSGLPSDRFSAERTGGSVSTLTIQRTQQEDSAVYLCASSLDYGYTFGSGTRLTVV.

Concerning this clone: The same CDR3 is also encoded by other DNA sequences in this sample. The genes are TRBV30 and TRBJ1-2, with a weak D call TRBD1 (5 bases). V was pared by 1 base and J by 2 bases, with 8 bases between. The CDR3 covers 13 residues. Germline CDR1 and CDR2: GTSNPN and SVGIG (reference sequence). CDR3 DNA sequence: TGTGCCTGGAGTGGCGGGGGGAACTATGGCTACACCTTC. Its translation: CAWSGGGNYGYTF. Together with reference TRBV30 and TRBJ1-2, the CDR3 gives the full variable domain: SQTIHQWPATLVQPVGSPLSLECTVEGTSNPNLYWYRQAAGRGLQLLFYSVGIGQISSEVPQNLSASRPQDRQFILSSKKLLLSDSGFYLCAWSGGGNYGYTFGSGTRLTVV.

V and J are TRBV5-4 and TRBJ2-2, with 7 bases fitting TRBD2. V was clipped by 0 bases and J by 4 bases; unmatched bases: 3. The CDR3 totals 15 residues. The germline V gene encodes CDR1 SGHNT and CDR2 YYREEE (reference sequence). The CDR3 DNA follows: TGTGCCAGCAGCTTGGGCGGGAGTGGCACCGGGGAGCTGTTTTTT. As protein: CASSLGGSGTGELFF.

This chain links TRBV5-1 with TRBJ1-1, with D possibly TRBD1 on 5 matching bases. V was shortened by 4 bases and J by 0 bases, with 7 bases between the two germline ends. Germline CDR1 SGHRS, CDR2 YFSETQ. This CDR3 region has 13 residues. Written as DNA, the CDR3 is TGCGCCAGCAGCGCACAGGTGAACACTGAAGCTTTCTTT. Its translation is CASSAQVNTEAFF.

This clone appeared once. The chain uses TRBV7-3 and TRBJ2-2; D gene ambiguous. This CDR3 is built from 16 residues. Trimming left V 5 bases short and J 3 bases short, with 16 bases between. Per germline, CDR1 SGHTA and CDR2 FQGTGA. The CDR3 region is CASSPYVSDYTGELFF. The CDR3 region has the DNA TGTGCCAGCAGCCCCTACGTATCAGACTACACCGGGGAGCTGTTTTTT. The full variable domain, its missing parts supplied by reference TRBV7-3 and TRBJ2-2, is GAGVSQTPSNKVTEKGKYVELRCDPISGHTALYWYRQSLGQGPEFLIYFQGTGAADDSGLPNDRFFAVRPEGSVSTLKIQRTERGDSAVYLCASSPYVSDYTGELFFGEGSRLTVL.

This clone was found once. The chain employs TRBV25-1 and TRBJ2-5, with D tentatively TRBD2 (5 bases). The V end lost 8 bases, the J end lost 5 bases, and 9 bases lay between the germline ends. Germline CDR1 reads MGHDK; CDR2 reads SYGVNS. There are 11 residues in the CDR3. CDR3 nucleotide sequence: TGTGCCAGCGCAGCGGCGGAGACCCAGTACTTC. Protein sequence: CASAAAETQYF. The whole variable domain, remainder taken from reference TRBV25-1 and TRBJ2-5, is EADIYQTPRYLVIGTGKKITLECSQTMGHDKMYWYQQDPGMELHLIHYSYGVNSTEKGDLSSESTVSRIRTEHFPLTLESARPSHTSQYLCASAAAETQYFGPGTRLLVL.

This chain connects TRBV6-5 to TRBJ2-7; TRBD2 matches at 10 bases. J lost 3 bases, V lost 4 bases, and 6 bases had no gene match. The CDR3 runs to 15 residues. Germline V gene lookup returns CDR1 MNHEY and CDR2 SVGAGI. The CDR3 coding sequence is TGTGCCAGCAGTTCCGCTAGCGGGAGCATCTACGAGCAGTACTTC. Encoded protein: CASSSASGSIYEQYF.

The rearrangement links TRBV4-1 to TRBJ2-7; possibly TRBD2 for D (6 bases). The V end lost 0 bases, the J end lost 2 bases, and 11 bases lay between the germline ends. The CDR3 is made up of 15 amino acids. Germline CDR1 is MGHRA and CDR2 is YSYEKL. CDR3 DNA: TGCGCCAGCAGCCAAGATCGGGTAGCGGCCTACGAGCAGTACTTC. This sequence encodes CASSQDRVAAYEQYF.

This sequence joins TRBV19 and TRBJ1-5, with TRBD1 matching over 11 bases. This CDR3 contains 15 residues. Looked up from germline, CDR1 is LNHDA and CDR2 is SQIVND (reference sequence). J lost 7 bases, V lost 5 bases, and 7 bases had no gene match. Here the CDR3 DNA reads TGTGCCAGTAGTCCCCGGACAGGGGGCCTGCAGCCCCAGCATTTT. Protein sequence: CASSPRTGGLQPQHF. Complete variable domain (other parts from reference TRBV19 and TRBJ1-5): DGGITQSPKYLFRKEGQNVTLSCEQNLNHDAMYWYRQDPGQGLRLIYYSQIVNDFQKGDIAEGYSVSREKKESFPLTVTSAQKNPTAFYLCASSPRTGGLQPQHFGDGTRLSIL.

V gene TRBV23-1 combines with J gene TRBJ2-5; D not certain. TRBV23-1 is placed among ORFs of uncertain function. The CDR3 runs to 13 residues. Trimming pared 4 bases from V and 3 bases from J, leaving 9 bases between. This chain's CDR3 is CASSLTRKETQYF. Written as DNA, the CDR3 is TGCGCCAGCAGTCTAACGCGAAAAGAGACCCAGTACTTC.